The 21 T cell receptor beta chains below all came from one sample that was sequenced in a study of regulatory T cells in long-lasting Graves disease. Regarding time point: newly diagnosed GD, antithyroid drugs for less than 3 months. Scientists built the TCR library using RNA that was extracted from PBMCs. Arm-PCR of CDR3 regions and iRepertoire HTBI primers were used to build TCR beta libraries. One entry per CDR3 protein results from TCRdb running MiXCR on the multiplex PCR reads. The sample has 600,000 to 650,000 distinct CDR3 sequences; 16% are singletons. This same sample was also part of a study on T cells in Graves' hyperthyroidism and ophthalmopathy.

Material: peripheral blood mononuclear cells (PBMCs), obtained at new diagnosis, from a patient treated with antithyroid drugs. The receptors were sampled from a woman aged 30 to 39 with Graves disease.

This clonotype has at least ten counts. The chain uses TRBV2 and TRBJ2-1; 8 bases line up with TRBD1. Germline trimming cut 4 bases from V and 9 bases from J; bases unmatched to any gene: 23. The germline V gene encodes CDR1 SNHLY and CDR2 FYNNEI. The CDR3 spans 19 residues. The CDR3 DNA is TGTGCCAGCAGTGGAGGACGAATTAACCAGGGGGCCGGGTACGGTGAGCAGTTCTTC. This translates into CASSGGRINQGAGYGEQFF.

This clonotype was recorded many times. The chain recombines TRBV10-3 with TRBJ1-2; 8 bases are a match to TRBD1. Looked up from germline, CDR1 is ENHRY and CDR2 is SYGVKD. J gave up 1 base and V 11 bases, and 6 bases lay outside the gene matches. CDR3 length: 13 amino acids. The DNA for the CDR3 is TGTGCCTCGCGGACAGGGAATAACTATGGCTACACCTTC. This encodes CASRTGNNYGYTF.

This chain uses TRBV18 with TRBJ2-3; either TRBD1 or TRBD2 may supply D (5 bases each). From germline, CDR1 is KGHSH and CDR2 LQKENI. This CDR3 contains 13 residues. Deletions cut 6 bases from V and 10 bases from J, with 17 bases between. For the CDR3, the DNA is TGTGCCAGCTCCGGGGTAGGGGACCTTGCGCAGTATTTT. Amino acids: CASSGVGDLAQYF.

This clonotype was seen ten or more times. The chain employs TRBV6-5 and TRBJ2-7, with D maybe TRBD1 (5 bases). There are 15 residues in the CDR3. V dropped 0 bases and J dropped 3 bases, with 12 bases sitting between them. Germline lookup yields CDR1 MNHEY and CDR2 SVGAGI. This CDR3 reads CASSYSTNRYYEQYF. Written as DNA, the CDR3 is TGTGCCAGCAGTTACTCGACCAACAGGTACTACGAGCAGTACTTC.

This clonotype has only a few counts. V gene TRBV6-2 or TRBV6-3 combines with J gene TRBJ2-1; D is possibly TRBD2 (6 bases). The V end lost 3 bases, the J end lost 1 base, and 16 bases lay between the germline ends. Per the germline V gene, CDR1 is MNHEY and CDR2 is SVGEGT. CDR3 length: 17 residues. In DNA form, the CDR3 reads TGTGCCAGCAGTTATTCGGGGGAGGCCCGATCCTACAATGAGCAGTTCTTC. Protein sequence: CASSYSGEARSYNEQFF.

This clonotype was observed at least ten times. The V and J genes are TRBV4-1 and TRBJ2-7; 10 nucleotides match TRBD1. This CDR3 contains 15 residues. Unmatched junction bases numbered 8, after V lost 5 bases and J lost 4 bases. In germline, CDR1 is MGHRA, CDR2 YSYEKL. Here the CDR3 DNA reads TGCGCCAGCAGCACCCGGACAGGGGGATATTACGAGCAGTACTTC. This sequence encodes CASSTRTGGYYEQYF.

The V and J genes are TRBV29-1 and TRBJ2-7; 7 bases map to TRBD1. Germline CDR1 is SQVTM and CDR2 is ANQGSEA. V was clipped by 6 bases and J by 0 bases; unmatched bases: 11. The CDR3 sequence is 15 residues long. The CDR3 region is CSVVSTGILSYEQYF. CDR3 DNA: TGCAGCGTCGTTTCGACAGGGATTCTCTCCTACGAGCAGTACTTC.

This clonotype came up many times. The J gene is TRBJ2-1, the V gene TRBV12-3 or TRBV12-4, with a tentative D call TRBD2 (6 bases). V lost 3 bases and J 9 bases, leaving 12 bases between the germline ends. The CDR3 sequence is 13 residues long. The chain's CDR3 is CASSFDETSEQFF. CDR3 nucleotide sequence: TGTGCCAGCAGTTTTGATGAGACTAGTGAGCAGTTCTTC.

This clonotype was observed at least ten times. The gene calls are TRBV2 and TRBJ2-7; a weak D match, TRBD2 (7 bases). This CDR3 spans 13 amino acids. From germline, CDR1 is SNHLY and CDR2 FYNNEI. Trimming took 8 bases from V and 0 from J, leaving 11 bases between them. The CDR3 sequence is CASGGDNSYEQYF. DNA for the CDR3: TGTGCCAGCGGGGGGGACAACTCCTACGAGCAGTACTTC. The full variable domain, rest sourced from reference TRBV2 and TRBJ2-7, is EPEVTQTPSHQVTQMGQEVILRCVPISNHLYFYWYRQILGQKVEFLVSFYNNEISEKSEIFDDQFSVERPDGSNFTLKIRSTKLEDSAMYFCASGGDNSYEQYFGPGTRLTVT.

This clonotype was seen a few times. The V call is TRBV19, the J call TRBJ2-2, with D unresolved. The CDR3 sequence is 15 residues long. Germline V gene data show CDR1 as LNHDA and CDR2 as SQIVND (reference sequence). Trimming stripped 8 bases from V and 3 bases from J, with 16 bases between. The CDR3 sequence is CASRNRAGDTGELFF. In DNA, the CDR3 is TGTGCCAGTCGGAACAGAGCCGGCGACACCGGGGAGCTGTTTTTT.

The sample holds a few counts of this clonotype. V usage is TRBV7-9 and J usage is TRBJ2-5, with D possibly matching TRBD2 (5 bases). The germline V gene has CDR1 SEHNR and CDR2 FQNEAQ (reference sequence). Trimming left V 5 bases short and J 4 bases short, with 11 bases between. The CDR3 has 13 amino acids. CDR3 coding DNA: TGTGCCAGCAGCCCATGGAGCGGAGAGACCCAGTACTTC. This codes for CASSPWSGETQYF.

This clonotype was seen repeatedly, ten times or more. The CDR3 nucleotides are TGTGCCAGCAGCTTAGCGCGGGACAGGGGTGAAAAACTGTTTTTT. Amino acids: CASSLARDRGEKLFF. V gene TRBV7-2 combines with J gene TRBJ1-4; 10 nucleotides align to TRBD1. CDR3 length: 15 residues. The V gene's germline CDR1 is SGHTA and CDR2 FQGNSA. V lost 0 bases to trimming and J lost 7 bases; unmatched junction nucleotides: 2.

This clonotype came up once. The V gene is TRBV19, the J gene TRBJ1-2, with 7 bases aligning to TRBD1. Germline V gene lookup returns CDR1 LNHDA and CDR2 SQIVND (reference sequence). V lost 3 bases and J lost 7; bases outside the gene matches: 5. This CDR3 has 13 amino acids. The CDR3 nucleotides read TGTGCCAGTAGTATTACAGGGGAGAGTGGCTACACCTTC. Translating it yields CASSITGESGYTF.

This clonotype was seen more than once but under ten times. The chain combines TRBV6-5 with TRBJ1-1, with D maybe TRBD1 (6 bases). Trimming pared 3 bases from V and 4 bases from J, leaving 12 bases between. Germline-derived CDR1 and CDR2 are MNHEY and SVGAGI. The CDR3 is made up of 14 amino acids. The CDR3 here is CASSYSGGRTEAFF. The CDR3 coding sequence is TGTGCCAGCAGTTATAGTGGGGGCCGCACTGAAGCTTTCTTT.

In nucleotides, the CDR3 is TGCAGTGCTAGAAAGAGCGATACGCAGTATTTT. It translates to CSARKSDTQYF. This chain links TRBV20-1 with TRBJ2-3; D gene ambiguous. Germline V gene data show CDR1 as DFQATT and CDR2 as SNEGSKA (reference sequence). Trimming removed 2 bases from V and 6 bases from J, with 6 bases in between. The CDR3 loop spans 11 amino acids.

This clonotype was observed at least ten times. The chain recombines TRBV27 with TRBJ2-7; 8 bases align to TRBD1. The CDR3 loop spans 12 amino acids. Germline V gives CDR1 MNHEY, CDR2 SMNVEV (reference sequence). V lost 6 bases to trimming and J lost 12 bases; unmatched junction nucleotides: 10. This chain's CDR3 is CASSRGQGQSYF. CDR3 sequence (DNA): TGTGCCAGCAGCCGAGGACAGGGTCAGTCGTACTTC.

The gene calls are TRBV5-8 and TRBJ2-7, with 7 bases that match TRBD1. CDR3 size: 14 residues. Unmatched junction bases numbered 9, after V lost 4 bases and J lost 5 bases. From germline, CDR1 is SGHTS and CDR2 YDEGEE. CDR3: CASSTPTGIHEQYF. The CDR3 DNA reads TGTGCCAGCAGCACGCCGACAGGGATCCACGAGCAGTACTTC.

This clonotype was detected many times. This rearrangement joins TRBV11-2 to TRBJ2-3, with unresolved D. Germline values: CDR1 SGHAT, CDR2 FQNNGV. V shed 0 bases and J shed 6 bases, with 16 bases lying between them. The CDR3 is made up of 16 amino acids. The CDR3 reads CASSLEPARTRDTQYF. The CDR3 DNA sequence: TGTGCCAGCAGCTTAGAACCCGCCCGGACGAGGGATACGCAGTATTTT.

This clonotype was counted many times. The genes are TRBV7-3 and TRBJ2-5; D is uncertain. Germline CDR1 and CDR2: SGHTA and FQGTGA. This CDR3 contains 14 residues. Trimming stripped 2 bases from V and 1 base from J, with 8 bases between. The CDR3 protein is CASSLGSLQETQYF. The CDR3 region has the DNA TGTGCCAGCAGCTTAGGCAGCCTCCAAGAGACCCAGTACTTC. Supplemented by reference TRBV7-3 and TRBJ2-5, the full variable domain reads GAGVSQTPSNKVTEKGKYVELRCDPISGHTALYWYRQSLGQGPEFLIYFQGTGAADDSGLPNDRFFAVRPEGSVSTLKIQRTERGDSAVYLCASSLGSLQETQYFGPGTRLLVL.

This clonotype was picked up many times. J is TRBJ2-1 and V is TRBV7-9, with 7 bases that match TRBD1. This CDR3 has 13 residues. The germline gives CDR1 SEHNR, CDR2 FQNEAQ (reference sequence). V was pared by 3 bases and J by 9 bases, with 5 bases of the junction left unmatched. The CDR3 loop reads CASSLTGIGEQFF. The CDR3 coding sequence is TGTGCCAGCAGCTTGACAGGGATCGGTGAGCAGTTCTTC.

This clonotype was counted at least ten times. The rearrangement joins TRBV3-1 to TRBJ2-7; the D gene is possibly TRBD2 (5 bases). The CDR3 runs to 13 residues. Trimming took off 4 bases at V and 3 bases at J, with 10 bases between the two ends. From germline, CDR1 is LGHDT and CDR2 YNNKEL (reference sequence). CDR3 region: CASSPRRRYEQYF. The CDR3 coding sequence is TGTGCCAGCAGCCCCCGGAGGCGCTACGAGCAGTACTTC.